The next 18 T cell receptor beta chains were all read from a single sample in a study of T-cell reconstitution after alpha-beta-depleted transplantation in children. For TCRbeta, the library was prepared with unique molecular identifiers. A single record per CDR3 protein comes from TCRdb applying MiXCR to the PCR reads. The sample has approximately 650,000 distinct CDR3 sequences, around 13% seen once. The sample here was PBMCs, taken before TCRalphabeta/CD19-depleted stem cell transplant. All receptors come from a girl aged 2-10 years with congenital amegakaryocytic thrombocytopenia, due to receive a stem cell transplant.

The chain has TRBV12-3 or TRBV12-4 and TRBJ2-5, with D possibly being TRBD2 (6 bases). The CDR3 extends over 15 amino acids. V lost 4 bases, J lost 1 base, and 13 bases lay in between. CDR3 residues: CASSSPWRGQETQYF. CDR3 sequence (DNA): TGTGCCAGCAGTTCCCCCTGGCGGGGCCAAGAGACCCAGTACTTC.

Regarding this clonotype: One base away lies a much larger clone, so this may be a sequencing read error. The rearrangement uses TRBV12-3 or TRBV12-4 and TRBJ2-7; D is perhaps TRBD2 (5 bases). The CDR3 has 13 residues. CDR3 amino acids: CASSKLVSYEQSF. The CDR3 coding sequence is TGTGCCAGCAGTAAACTAGTCTCCTACGAGCAGTCCTTC.

This clonotype was observed many times. The chain is built from TRBV7-2 and TRBJ1-5; D gene uncertain. CDR1 is SGHTA, CDR2 FQGNSA, per germline. V lost 6 bases and J 7 bases, leaving 13 bases between the germline ends. The CDR3 has 13 amino acids. The CDR3 sequence: CASSTQDVQPQHF. The CDR3 region has the DNA TGTGCCAGCAGTACGCAGGACGTCCAGCCCCAGCATTTT.

In this sample, this clonotype turned up a few times. The V call is TRBV7-2, the J call TRBJ1-1; D gene uncertain. Trimming removed 7 bases from V and 4 bases from J, with 19 bases in between. The length of the CDR3 is 15 residues. Germline CDR1 reads SGHTA; CDR2 reads FQGNSA. CDR3 amino acids: CASTLSYDPGTEAFF. The CDR3 DNA reads as TGTGCCAGCACCCTTTCTTATGACCCGGGCACTGAAGCTTTCTTT. The full variable domain, in which reference TRBV7-2 and TRBJ1-1 provide the parts outside the CDR3, is GAGVSQSPSNKVTEKGKDVELRCDPISGHTALYWYRQSLGQGLEFLIYFQGNSAPDKSGLPSDRFSAERTGGSVSTLTIQRTQQEDSAVYLCASTLSYDPGTEAFFGQGTRLTVV.

The rearrangement uses TRBV15 and TRBJ2-1; 9 nucleotides agree with TRBD1. The CDR3 covers 16 residues. The V gene's germline CDR1 is LNHNV and CDR2 YYDKDF (reference sequence). V lost 6 bases and J lost 3; bases outside the gene matches: 9. In nucleotides, the CDR3 is TGTGCCACCAGGATCGCGGACAGGGGAGACTACAATGAGCAGTTCTTC. It specifies CATRIADRGDYNEQFF.

The chain carries TRBV7-9 and TRBJ2-7; 13 nucleotides align to TRBD2. V was pared by 7 bases and J by 4 bases, with 7 bases of the junction left unmatched. Germline V gives CDR1 SEHNR, CDR2 FQNEAQ (reference sequence). The CDR3 is made up of 15 amino acids. The CDR3 coding sequence is TGTGCCAGCAACCTCGGGACTAGCGGGAAGTACGAGCAGTACTTC. Amino acid sequence: CASNLGTSGKYEQYF.

The gene calls are TRBV9 and TRBJ1-1; 8 bases are a match to TRBD1. With V trimmed by 1 base and J by 6 bases, 8 bases remained unmatched. CDR3 length: 15 amino acids. The germline CDR1 and CDR2 sequences are SGDLS and YYNGEE. The CDR3 bases are TGTGCCAGCAGCGTACAGGGGGCCCTTGGCGCTGAAGCTTTCTTT. Amino acid sequence: CASSVQGALGAEAFF.

There are many counts of this clonotype. The V gene is TRBV6-5, the J gene TRBJ2-2; a weak D match, TRBD2 (7 bases). V lost 2 bases and J 6 bases, leaving 13 bases between the germline ends. The CDR3 is made up of 15 amino acids. Germline lookup yields CDR1 MNHEY and CDR2 SVGAGI. CDR3 coding DNA: TGTGCCAGCAGTTACGAGGGGGGGCGGCCCGGGGAGCTGTTTTTT. It encodes CASSYEGGRPGELFF.

This clonotype was picked up many times. The chain joins TRBV12-3 or TRBV12-4 to TRBJ2-1, with 8 positions matching TRBD2. V lost 5 bases and J lost 4; bases outside the gene matches: 10. The CDR3 has 16 residues. CDR3 in DNA: TGTGCCAGCAGTGCCAGGACTAGCCGGCTATACAATGAGCAGTTCTTC. It specifies CASSARTSRLYNEQFF.

The rearrangement uses TRBV9 and TRBJ2-2; D might be TRBD2 (7 bases). Germline V gene lookup returns CDR1 SGDLS and CDR2 YYNGEE. V shed 3 bases and J shed 5 bases, with 17 bases lying between them. The CDR3 is made up of 16 amino acids. CDR3 region: CASSGGGGSITGELFF. In DNA, the CDR3 is TGTGCCAGCAGCGGGGGGGGCGGGAGCATTACCGGGGAGCTGTTTTTT.

The chain uses TRBV5-1 and TRBJ2-2; 7 bases align to TRBD2. The germline V gene has CDR1 SGHRS and CDR2 YFSETQ. The ends lost 3 bases at V and 7 bases at J; junction bases unmatched: 12. The CDR3 loop spans 16 amino acids. CDR3 region: CASSYLAGLVYGELFF. Written as DNA, the CDR3 is TGCGCCAGCAGCTACCTCGCCGGACTAGTCTACGGGGAGCTGTTTTTT.

This clonotype was seen many times. The rearrangement links TRBV5-1 to TRBJ2-2; 8 bases line up with TRBD1. The CDR3 spans 15 residues. The V segment lost 0 bases and the J segment 4 bases; nucleotides outside the gene matches: 2. Germline CDR1 SGHRS, CDR2 YFSETQ. The CDR3 here is CASSLDGTGTGELFF. CDR3 coding DNA: TGCGCCAGCAGCTTGGACGGGACAGGCACCGGGGAGCTGTTTTTT.

This clonotype was counted at least ten times. The V and J genes are TRBV5-1 and TRBJ2-1, with D maybe TRBD1 (7 bases). Trimming stripped 4 bases from V and 6 bases from J, with 11 bases between. Per germline, CDR1 SGHRS and CDR2 YFSETQ. This CDR3 is built from 13 residues. CDR3 amino acids: CASSAGQRNEQFF. CDR3 coding DNA: TGCGCCAGCAGCGCGGGACAGCGCAATGAGCAGTTCTTC.

This clonotype came up many times. V and J are TRBV29-1 and TRBJ1-2; D is perhaps TRBD1 (6 bases). From germline, CDR1 is SQVTM and CDR2 ANQGSEA. Between the trimmed V and J ends, which lost 0 bases and 8 bases, there was a span of 7 bases. The CDR3 has 11 amino acids. The CDR3 DNA is TGCAGCGTTGAAGAGGGGGCAGGCTACACCTTC. Protein sequence: CSVEEGAGYTF. The full variable domain, with the rest looked up from reference TRBV29-1 and TRBJ1-2, is SAVISQKPSRDICQRGTSLTIQCQVDSQVTMMFWYRQQPGQSLTLIATANQGSEATYESGFVIDKFPISRPNLTFSTLTVSNMSPEDSSIYLCSVEEGAGYTFGSGTRLTVV.

In regard to this clonotype: This may come from a read error, since a much larger clone is one base off. The genes are TRBV28 and TRBJ2-7; D is perhaps TRBD1 or TRBD2 (5 bases each). Germline V gives CDR1 MDHEN, CDR2 SYDVKM. Trimming stripped 11 bases from V and 0 bases from J, with 11 bases between. CDR3 length equals 12 residues. The CDR3 region is CACMGDSYEQYF. The DNA for the CDR3 is TGTGCCTGCATGGGGGACTCCTACGAGCAGTACTTC.

The table lists this clonotype with many counts. The rearrangement uses TRBV5-4 and TRBJ2-1, with D possibly TRBD1 on 5 matching bases. The CDR3 contains 12 residues. V was shortened by 7 bases and J by 8 bases, with 13 bases between the two germline ends. Per the germline V gene, CDR1 is SGHNT and CDR2 is YYREEE (reference sequence). The CDR3 coding sequence is TGTGCCAGCGGCGTGCAGGGTTATGAGCAGTTCTTC. Translating it yields CASGVQGYEQFF.

This clonotype was counted between two and nine times. The chain has TRBV12-3 or TRBV12-4 and TRBJ1-2; TRBD1 might be the D (5 bases). Trimming stripped 6 bases from V and 3 bases from J, with 26 bases between. The CDR3 runs to 18 residues. CDR3 amino acids: CASRKTGAEGLRDYGYTF. CDR3 DNA: TGTGCCAGCAGAAAAACCGGCGCCGAGGGTCTCAGGGACTATGGCTACACCTTC.

This clonotype occurred many times. J is TRBJ2-2 and V is TRBV5-6; D uncertain. The CDR3 contains 14 residues. Germline loops: CDR1 SGHDT, CDR2 YYEEEE. V was pared by 2 bases and J by 4 bases, with 9 bases between. The chain's CDR3 is CASSLLRGTGELFF. The CDR3 DNA follows: TGTGCCAGCAGCTTACTTCGCGGCACCGGGGAGCTGTTTTTT.